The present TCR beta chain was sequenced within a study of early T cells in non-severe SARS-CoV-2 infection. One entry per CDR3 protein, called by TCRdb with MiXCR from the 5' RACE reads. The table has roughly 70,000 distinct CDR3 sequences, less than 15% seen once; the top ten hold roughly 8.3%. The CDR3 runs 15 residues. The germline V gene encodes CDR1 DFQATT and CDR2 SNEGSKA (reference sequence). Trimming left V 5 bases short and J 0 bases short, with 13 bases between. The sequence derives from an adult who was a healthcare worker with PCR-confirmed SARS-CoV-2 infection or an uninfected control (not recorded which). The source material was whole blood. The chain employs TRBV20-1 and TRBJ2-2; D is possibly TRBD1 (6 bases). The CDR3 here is CSAGRGGPNTGELFF. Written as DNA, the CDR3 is TGCAGTGCTGGACGTGGGGGCCCGAACACCGGGGAGCTGTTTTTT.